The entry below describes one TCR beta chain. The antigen remains undetermined. The PCR employed 60 Vbeta primers together with 13 Jbeta primers. Profiled with immunoSEQ multiplex PCR; TCRdb holds only in-frame clones, not every one. This sample has 120,000 to 150,000 clones, with almost 80% found just once. Germline CDR1 and CDR2: MNHEY and SMNVEV (reference sequence). The CDR3 is 14 amino acids. With V trimmed by 6 bases and J by 3 bases, 6 bases remained unmatched. The data belong to a study of cytomegalovirus exposure and HLA in healthy donors. Study-wide background: Assignment to the Caucasian-associated ancestry cluster applied to more than 75% of the approximately 360 genotyped donors. Notes on the study in general: In vitro, a few CMV-associated chains proved specific for CMV antigens. Earlier findings revealed that most TCR beta V segments proved productive either about 87% or about 30% of the time. The study listed some 160 cytomegalovirus-associated TCR beta chains.

The genes are TRBV27 and TRBJ2-7; 9 positions agree with TRBD1. Sequencing used PBMCs. This TCR was sampled from a woman in her 30s in good health and CMV-seronegative. Here the CDR3 reads CASSLGTGYYEQYF. The CDR3 DNA reads as TGTGCCAGCAGCTTGGGGACAGGGTACTACGAGCAGTACTTC.